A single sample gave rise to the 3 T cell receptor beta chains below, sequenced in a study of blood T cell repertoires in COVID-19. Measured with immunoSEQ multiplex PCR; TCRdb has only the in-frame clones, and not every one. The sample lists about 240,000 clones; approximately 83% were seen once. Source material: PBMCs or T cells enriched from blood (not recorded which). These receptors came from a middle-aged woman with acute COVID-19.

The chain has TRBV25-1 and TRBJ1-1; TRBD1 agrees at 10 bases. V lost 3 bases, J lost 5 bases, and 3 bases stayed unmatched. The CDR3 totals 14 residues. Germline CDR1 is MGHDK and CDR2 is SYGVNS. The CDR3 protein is CASSEDRGETEAFF. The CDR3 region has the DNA TGTGCCAGCAGTGAGGACAGGGGGGAAACTGAAGCTTTCTTT.

CDR3 sequence (DNA): TGTGCCAGCAGTACAGGACTAGCGGTGTTCACAGATACGCAGTATTTT. Translated, it gives CASSTGLAVFTDTQYF. J is TRBJ2-3 and V is TRBV27; 10 bases agree with TRBD2. Germline lookup yields CDR1 MNHEY and CDR2 SMNVEV (reference sequence). The J segment lost 2 bases and the V segment lost 5 bases, leaving 7 bases of the junction unmatched. This CDR3 has 16 residues.

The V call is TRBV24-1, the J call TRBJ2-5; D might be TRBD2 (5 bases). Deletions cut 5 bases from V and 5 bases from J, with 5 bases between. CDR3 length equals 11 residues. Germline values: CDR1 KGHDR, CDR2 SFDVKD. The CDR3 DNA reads TGTGCCACCAGTGGAGGGGAGACCCAGTACTTC. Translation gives CATSGGETQYF.